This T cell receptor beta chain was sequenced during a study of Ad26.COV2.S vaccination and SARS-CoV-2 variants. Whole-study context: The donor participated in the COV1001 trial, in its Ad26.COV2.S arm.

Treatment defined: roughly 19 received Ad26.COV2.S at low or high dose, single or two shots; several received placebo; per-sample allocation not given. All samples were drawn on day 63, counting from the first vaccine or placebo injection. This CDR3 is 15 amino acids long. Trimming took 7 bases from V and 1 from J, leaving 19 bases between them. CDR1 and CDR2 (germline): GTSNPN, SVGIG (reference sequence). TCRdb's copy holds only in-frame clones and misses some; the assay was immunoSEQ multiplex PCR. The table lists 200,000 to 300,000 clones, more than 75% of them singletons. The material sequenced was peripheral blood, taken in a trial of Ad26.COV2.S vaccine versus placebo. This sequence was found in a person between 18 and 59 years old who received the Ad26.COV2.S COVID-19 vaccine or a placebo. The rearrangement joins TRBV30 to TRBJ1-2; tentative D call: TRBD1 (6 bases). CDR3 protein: CASSWSGAVNYGYTF. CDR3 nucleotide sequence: TGTGCCTCATCATGGTCGGGGGCCGTTAACTATGGCTACACCTTC.